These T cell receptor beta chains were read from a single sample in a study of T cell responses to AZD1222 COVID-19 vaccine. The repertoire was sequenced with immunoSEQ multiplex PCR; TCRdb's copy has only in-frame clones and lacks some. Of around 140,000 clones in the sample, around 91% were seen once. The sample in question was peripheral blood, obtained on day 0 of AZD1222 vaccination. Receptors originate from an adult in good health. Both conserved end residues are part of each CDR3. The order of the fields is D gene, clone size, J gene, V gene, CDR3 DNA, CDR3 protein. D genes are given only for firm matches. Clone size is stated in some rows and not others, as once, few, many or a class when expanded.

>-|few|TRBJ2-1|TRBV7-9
TGTGCCAGCAGCTTAACAGGTTACAATGAGCAGTTCTTC
CASSLTGYNEQFF
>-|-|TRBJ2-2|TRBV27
TGTGCCAGCAGTCCCCGTTTTCGACTGATAACCGGGGAGCTGTTTTTT
CASSPRFRLITGELFF
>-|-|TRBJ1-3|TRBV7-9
TGTGCCAGCAGCCCGAGGACACCTCCGGCGGGAAACACCATATATTTT
CASSPRTPPAGNTIYF
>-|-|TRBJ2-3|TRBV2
TGTGCCAGCAGTGAAGCTGAGGCAGATACGCAGTATTTT
CASSEAEADTQYF
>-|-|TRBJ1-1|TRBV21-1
TGTGCCAGCAGCAAAGAGCGGCACAGGAACACTGAAGCTTTCTTT
CASSKERHRNTEAFF
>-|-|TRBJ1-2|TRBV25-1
TGTGCCAGCAGTGATGTCGGGTCTAGTTCCTTC
CASSDVGSSSF
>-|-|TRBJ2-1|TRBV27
TGTGCCAGCCTCCGGACAGCAGCGTATAACAATGAGCAGTTCTTC
CASLRTAAYNNEQFF
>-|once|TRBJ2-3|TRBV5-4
TGTGCCAGCAGCCCTACCGACACAGATACGCAGTATTTT
CASSPTDTDTQYF
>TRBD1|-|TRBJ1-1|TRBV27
TGTGCCAGCAGTCCCCGGACAGGGCTGAACACTGAAGCTTTCTTT
CASSPRTGLNTEAFF
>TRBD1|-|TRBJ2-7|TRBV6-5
TGTGCCAGCACTCCCCGGGACAGGAAAGCCGAGCAGTACTTC
CASTPRDRKAEQYF
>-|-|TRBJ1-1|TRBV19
TGTGCCAGTAGTTCATCAGGAAACACTGAAGCTTTCTTT
CASSSSGNTEAFF
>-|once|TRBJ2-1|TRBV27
TGTGCCAGCAGTCCGGACTGGAGCTCCTACAATGAGCAGTTCTTC
CASSPDWSSYNEQFF
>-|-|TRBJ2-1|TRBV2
TGTGCCAGCGGGCGGGGGCCCGCCCATGAGCAGTTCTTC
CASGRGPAHEQFF
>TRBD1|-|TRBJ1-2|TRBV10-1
TGCGCCAGCAGGCGGGACAGGAGAAACTATGGCTACACCTTC
CASRRDRRNYGYTF
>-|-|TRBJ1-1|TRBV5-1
TGCGCCAGACCCCAAGCGACCATGGGCACTGAAGCTTTCTTT
CARPQATMGTEAFF
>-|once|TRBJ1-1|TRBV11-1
TGTGCCAGCAGCTCATGGACCCGGAACACTGAAGCTTTCTTT
CASSSWTRNTEAFF
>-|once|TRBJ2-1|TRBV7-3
TGTGCCAGCAGCTCAACCGGGACCAGCGAGCAGTTCTTC
CASSSTGTSEQFF
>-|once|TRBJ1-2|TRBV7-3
TGTGCCAGCAGACAAAACAGACTATCTAACTATGGCTACACCTTC
CASRQNRLSNYGYTF
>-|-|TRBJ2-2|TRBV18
TGTGCCAGCTCACCCGGGCTAGGGAACACCGGGGAGCTGTTTTTT
CASSPGLGNTGELFF
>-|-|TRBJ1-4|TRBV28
TGTGCCAGCAGTTCCCCGGTCGTCGGAAAACTGTTTTTT
CASSSPVVGKLFF
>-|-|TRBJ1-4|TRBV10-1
TGCGCCAGCCGGGACACCACAACTAATGAAAAACTGTTTTTT
CASRDTTTNEKLFF
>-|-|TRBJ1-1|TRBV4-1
TGCGCCAGCAGCCAACCTGGGCGGGGGGCACGCACTGAAGCTTTCTTT
CASSQPGRGARTEAFF
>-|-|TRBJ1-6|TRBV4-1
TGCGCCAGCAGCCGGGACGGAGCGGACAATTCACCCCTCCACTTT
CASSRDGADNSPLHF
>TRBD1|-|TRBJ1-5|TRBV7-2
TGTGCCAGCAGCTTCACCGGGACAGGGGCCGGTCAGCCCCAGCATTTT
CASSFTGTGAGQPQHF
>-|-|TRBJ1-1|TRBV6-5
TGTGCCAGCAGTTACGAGCTGGGGAACACTGAAGCTTTCTTT
CASSYELGNTEAFF
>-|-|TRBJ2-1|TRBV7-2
TGTGCCAGCAGCGCAACTCGCTCCTACAATGAGCAGTTCTTC
CASSATRSYNEQFF
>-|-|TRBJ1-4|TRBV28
TGTGCCAGCAGACAGGCCGGGACGAAAGACGAAAAACTGTTTTTT
CASRQAGTKDEKLFF
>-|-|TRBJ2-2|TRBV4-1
TGCGCCAGCAGCCAATACGCCTCGGGCACCGGGGAGCTGTTTTTT
CASSQYASGTGELFF
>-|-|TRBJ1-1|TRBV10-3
TGTGCCATCAGTGAGTCGGTTTACAGGGACGGGAGCACTGAAGCTTTCTTT
CAISESVYRDGSTEAFF
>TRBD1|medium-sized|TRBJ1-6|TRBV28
TGTGCCAGCAGTGACAGGGGCGTTTATTCACCCCTCCACTTT
CASSDRGVYSPLHF
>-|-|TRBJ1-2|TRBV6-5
TGTGCCACCCATCTAGGGGTTAATGGCTACACCTTC
CATHLGVNGYTF
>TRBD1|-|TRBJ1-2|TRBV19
TGTGCCAGTAGTATACCCGGGACAGACTATGGCTACACCTTC
CASSIPGTDYGYTF
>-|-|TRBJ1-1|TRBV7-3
TGTGCCAGCAGTCACCTTGGGGGGAACACTGAAGCTTTCTTT
CASSHLGGNTEAFF
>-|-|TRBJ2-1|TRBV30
TGTGCCTGGCTCCCACGAGGGAGATCCAATGAGCAGTTCTTC
CAWLPRGRSNEQFF
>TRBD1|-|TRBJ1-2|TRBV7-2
TGTGCCAGCGCTCAGCTTAGGGATATACAGGGGAAGAGTTGGGGCTACACCTTC
CASAQLRDIQGKSWGYTF
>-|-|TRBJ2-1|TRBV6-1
TGTGCCAGTGGGACACCGTACAATGAGCAGTTCTTC
CASGTPYNEQFF
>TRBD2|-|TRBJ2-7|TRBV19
TGTGCCAGTAGCCTACTAGCGGGAGTTCCCTACGAGCAGTACTTC
CASSLLAGVPYEQYF
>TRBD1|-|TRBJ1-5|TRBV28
TGTGCCAGCAGTGTCCCGGGACAGGGGACCGGGGGCAATCAGCCCCAGCATTTT
CASSVPGQGTGGNQPQHF
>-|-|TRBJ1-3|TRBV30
TGTGCCTGGGGACGACTCTCTGGAAACACCATATATTTT
CAWGRLSGNTIYF
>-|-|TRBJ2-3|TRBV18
TGTGCCAGCTCACCTTACGGGAGTACAAGCACAGATACGCAGTATTTT
CASSPYGSTSTDTQYF
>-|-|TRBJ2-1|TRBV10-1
TGCGCCAGCAGTGAGTCGAGGCGAATCAATGAGCAGTTCTTC
CASSESRRINEQFF
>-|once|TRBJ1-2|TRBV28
TGTGCCAGCAGTTTAGAGGACCGGCGTCAAGGCTACACCTTC
CASSLEDRRQGYTF
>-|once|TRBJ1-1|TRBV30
TGTGCCTGGGCCACAGTTGGAAGAGGCACTGAAGCTTTCTTT
CAWATVGRGTEAFF
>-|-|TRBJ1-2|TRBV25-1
TGTGCCAGCAGTGAAGTTGGGACACCGGAGGGCTACACCTTC
CASSEVGTPEGYTF
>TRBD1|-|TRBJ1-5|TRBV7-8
TGTGCCAGCACCCTTATCGGGACAGGGGCTCAGCCCCAGCATTTT
CASTLIGTGAQPQHF
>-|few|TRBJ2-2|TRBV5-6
TGTGCCAGCAGCTTGGGAGCACCTGGGACCGGGGAGCTGTTTTTT
CASSLGAPGTGELFF
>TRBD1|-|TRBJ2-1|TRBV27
TGTGCCAGCAGTCCGTTCCTCATACAGGGGGGTAGGTCCAATGAGCAGTTCTTC
CASSPFLIQGGRSNEQFF
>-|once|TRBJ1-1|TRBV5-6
TGTGCCAGCAGCTTCGGGCAGAGGCTCACTGAAGCTTTCTTT
CASSFGQRLTEAFF
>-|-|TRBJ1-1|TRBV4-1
TGCGCCAGCAGCCCACGACCTCAGGCTGAAGCTTTCTTT
CASSPRPQAEAFF
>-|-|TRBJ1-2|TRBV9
TGTGCCAGCAGCGTAGATCTATCGGCGTTCTATGGCTACACCTTC
CASSVDLSAFYGYTF
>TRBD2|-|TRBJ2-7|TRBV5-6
TGTGCCAGCAGCTTGGGAGCGGGACCCTCCTACGAGCAGTACTTC
CASSLGAGPSYEQYF
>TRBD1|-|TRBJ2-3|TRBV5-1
TGCGCCAGCAGCTCGAGCGAAGGACAGGGGAGGACAGATACGCAGTATTTT
CASSSSEGQGRTDTQYF
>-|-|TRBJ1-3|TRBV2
TGTGCCAGCGAGGTAGCCGGAAACACCATATATTTT
CASEVAGNTIYF
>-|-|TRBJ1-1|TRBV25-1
TGTGCCAGCAGTGCGGGGGGGCGTGAAGCTTTCTTT
CASSAGGREAFF
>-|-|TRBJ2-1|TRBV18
TGTGCCAGCTCACCCGCGGAGTCGATCAATGAGCAGTTCTTC
CASSPAESINEQFF
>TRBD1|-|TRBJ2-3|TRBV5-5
TGTGCCAGCAGCACCCGACAGGGGGCGACTAGCACAGATACGCAGTATTTT
CASSTRQGATSTDTQYF
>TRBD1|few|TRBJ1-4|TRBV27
TGTGCCAGCAGGTCCCGGGACAGGGCTACTAATGAAAAACTGTTTTTT
CASRSRDRATNEKLFF
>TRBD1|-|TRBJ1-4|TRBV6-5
TGTGCCAGCAGTTCGACAGGGATTAATGAAAAACTGTTTTTT
CASSSTGINEKLFF
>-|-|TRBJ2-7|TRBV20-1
TGCAGTGCTAGTGGGGGCAGGGCCTTAGGGTACGAGCAGTACTTC
CSASGGRALGYEQYF
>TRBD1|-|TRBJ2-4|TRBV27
TGTGCCAGCAGTTTATCACCCAGGGGGTCCAAAAACATTCAGTACTTC
CASSLSPRGSKNIQYF